The rows below give T cell receptor beta chains drawn from one sample of a study of Graves' ophthalmopathy and Graves' hyperthyroidism. Via MiXCR, TCRdb re-called the multiplex PCR reads, giving one row per CDR3 protein. Seen here are hundreds of thousands of distinct CDR3 sequences, around a fifth observed once, and the top ten hold roughly 6.9%. Sequenced material: peripheral blood. These receptors were collected from a woman aged 18-29 years with stable Graves' hyperthyroidism. Some clones in this sample may be carry-over from other donors' samples. Each CDR3 is given with its conserved first and last residue. A D gene is named only where the DNA matches it firmly. Expanded clones are given a class, and other clones once, few, many or no size at all.

TRBJ2-5,TRBV20-1,NA,NA,TGCAGTGCTAGAGTTCCAGCGGTCCAAGAGACCCAGTACTTC,CSARVPAVQETQYF
TRBJ1-1,TRBV30,NA,NA,TGTGCCTGGAGTCGGGAGAGGTACACTGAAGCTTTCTTT,CAWSRERYTEAFF
TRBJ1-5,TRBV2,TRBD1,many,TGTGCCAGCAGTTGGCCGGGACAGGGCGGACGACAGCCCCAGCATTTT,CASSWPGQGGRQPQHF
TRBJ1-2,TRBV29-1,NA,many,TGCAGCGTCCCCCGCGGGCAGGGTCGGAGTATGGGCTACACCTTC,CSVPRGQGRSMGYTF
TRBJ1-5,TRBV6-5,NA,many,TGTGCCAGCAGTTACTGGGGCGAGGGCAATCAGCCCCAGCATTTT,CASSYWGEGNQPQHF
TRBJ2-7,TRBV2,NA,many,TGTGCCAGCAGAGCGACAGGACGGGCCTACGAGCAGTACTTC,CASRATGRAYEQYF
TRBJ1-2,TRBV15,NA,few,TGTGCCACCAGCAGAGCTTACGGGGGTGGCTACACCTTC,CATSRAYGGGYTF
TRBJ1-1,TRBV7-6,TRBD1,few,TGTGCCAGCAGCTTAGGCGCAGGGGGCACTGAAGCTTTCTTT,CASSLGAGGTEAFF
TRBJ2-5,TRBV6-5,TRBD2,many,TGTGCCAGCAGTTACTTGGGACTAGCGGGGGGCAATCAAGAGACCCAGTACTTC,CASSYLGLAGGNQETQYF
TRBJ2-7,TRBV28,TRBD1,many,TGTGCCACCTGGAGCCAGGGGGTCTCCTACGAGCAGTACTTC,CATWSQGVSYEQYF
TRBJ2-6,TRBV12-3/TRBV12-4,TRBD1,many,TGTGCCAGCAGTCTACACAGGGGTGGGGCCAGCGTCCTGACTTTC,CASSLHRGGASVLTF
TRBJ1-2,TRBV9,NA,many,TGTGCCAGCAGCCCCAGCGACAGCTACTATGGCTACACCTTC,CASSPSDSYYGYTF
TRBJ2-4,TRBV6-1,TRBD1,many,TGTGCCAGCAGTCAACTGGGACAGTTAGCCAAAAACATTCAGTACTTC,CASSQLGQLAKNIQYF
TRBJ2-7,TRBV10-3,TRBD1,many,TGTGCCATCAGTGAGTCAGACAGGGGTTACGAGCAGTACTTC,CAISESDRGYEQYF
TRBJ2-2,TRBV20-1,NA,many,TGCAGTGCTAGAGCCCGCCGGGACTTGAACACCGGGGAGCTGTTTTTT,CSARARRDLNTGELFF
TRBJ2-7,TRBV20-1,TRBD2,NA,TGCAGTGCTAGTTGGGGGGGGACCTACGAGCAGTACTTC,CSASWGGTYEQYF
TRBJ2-4,TRBV20-1,TRBD2,NA,TGCAGTGCCTTACCGGGACTAGGCGTTGTAGCCAAAAACATTAAGTACTTC,CSALPGLGVVAKNIKYF
TRBJ2-5,TRBV30,TRBD2,few,TGTGCCTCAAGGGAGGGAGGTTCATGGGAGACCCAGTACTTC,CASREGGSWETQYF
TRBJ1-5,TRBV4-1,NA,many,TGCGCCAGCAGCCAAGATCAGGAGAATAGCAATCAGCCCCAGCATTTT,CASSQDQENSNQPQHF
TRBJ2-5,TRBV9,TRBD1,many,TGTGCCAGCAGCGTAGAGGGACAGGTACCGGAGACCCAGTACTTC,CASSVEGQVPETQYF
TRBJ2-5,TRBV29-1,NA,NA,TGCAGCGTTGAATGGGACCGGGAGACCCAGTACTTC,CSVEWDRETQYF
TRBJ2-6,TRBV9,NA,NA,TGTGCCAGCAGCGTAGCGTGGTCCTCTGGGGCCAACGTCCTGACTTTC,CASSVAWSSGANVLTF
TRBJ1-2,TRBV7-9,TRBD1,many,TGTGCCAGCAGCTTCCCTAGGGGGACAGGAAACTATGGCTACACCTTC,CASSFPRGTGNYGYTF
TRBJ1-5,TRBV19,NA,NA,TGTGCCAGTAGTATGTCCGGAGGCGGCAATCAGCCCCAGCATTTT,CASSMSGGGNQPQHF
TRBJ1-1,TRBV28,NA,NA,TGTGCCAGTGGGACGTCGTCGATGAACACTGAAGCTTTCTTT,CASGTSSMNTEAFF
TRBJ1-5,TRBV7-9,NA,many,TGTGCCAGCAGCTATGCATACGAGGCCCAGCCCCAGCATTTT,CASSYAYEAQPQHF
TRBJ1-2,TRBV12-3/TRBV12-4,NA,once,TGTGCCAGCAGTTTAGGTGACCGCGTTGGCTACACCTTC,CASSLGDRVGYTF
TRBJ2-7,TRBV5-1,NA,many,TGCGCCAGCAGCTTGGACGGGCTGCTCTACGAGCAGTACTTC,CASSLDGLLYEQYF
TRBJ2-5,TRBV6-1,NA,many,TGTGCCGAGGGTCCAGGGATGGAAGAGACCCAGTACTTC,CAEGPGMEETQYF
TRBJ1-6,TRBV6-5,NA,many,TGTGCCAGCAGTTACTCCAGTACTAGGGCCCTTGATTCACCCCTCCACTTT,CASSYSSTRALDSPLHF
TRBJ1-1,TRBV19,NA,many,TGTGCCAGTAAGGTCAGGGGTAGAAACACTGAAGCTTTCTTT,CASKVRGRNTEAFF
TRBJ1-3,TRBV5-1,NA,many,TGCGCCAGCAGTTCCCCTTACTCTGGAAACACCATATATTTT,CASSSPYSGNTIYF
TRBJ1-3,TRBV7-8,NA,few,TGTGCCAGCAGCTTAGTAGTGCCAGGACGAAACACCATATATTTT,CASSLVVPGRNTIYF
TRBJ1-2,TRBV12-3/TRBV12-4,TRBD1,many,TGTGCCAGCAGAGCTACAGGGGGCCGGGGTGGCTACACCTTC,CASRATGGRGGYTF
TRBJ1-1,TRBV28,NA,many,TGTGCCAGCAGTCTTGGGACTTTAAAAGCTTTCTTT,CASSLGTLKAFF
TRBJ2-7,TRBV12-3/TRBV12-4,NA,many,TGTGCCAGCAGTTTCCTCAGTGGCAGGAGCTACGAGCAGTACTTC,CASSFLSGRSYEQYF
TRBJ1-5,TRBV2,TRBD1,NA,TGTGCCAGCAGTCCCTACGGGACAGGGGCTAGCAATCAGCCCCAGCATTTT,CASSPYGTGASNQPQHF
TRBJ2-2,TRBV6-1,NA,many,TGTGCCAGCAGTCGGGGCACCGGGGAGCTGTTTTTT,CASSRGTGELFF
TRBJ2-5,TRBV6-5,NA,NA,TGTGCCAGCAGTTACTCCTCCGGGGGAAGGCAAGAGACCCAGTACTTC,CASSYSSGGRQETQYF
TRBJ1-2,TRBV18,TRBD1,few,TGTGCCAGCTCACCCAACAGGGGCTACTATGGCTACACCTTC,CASSPNRGYYGYTF
TRBJ2-5,TRBV28,NA,many,TGTGCCAGCAGTCCACCCGGAGTAAAGGGGACCCAGTACTTC,CASSPPGVKGTQYF
TRBJ1-5,TRBV16,NA,many,TGTGCCAGCAGCCCCGCGAGGAATCAGCCCCAGCATTTT,CASSPARNQPQHF
TRBJ1-3,TRBV9,NA,many,TGTGCCAGCAGCGTCGACAGGTCCTCTGGAAACACCATATATTTT,CASSVDRSSGNTIYF
TRBJ2-7,TRBV2,TRBD2,many,TGTGCCAGCAGCTATAGCGGGATAGGGTACGAGCAGTACTTC,CASSYSGIGYEQYF
TRBJ2-2,TRBV14,NA,few,TGTGCCAGCAGCACGCGACAGGAGGGCACCGGGGAGCTGTTTTTT,CASSTRQEGTGELFF
TRBJ2-2,TRBV20-1,NA,many,TGCAGTGCTAGAGGCACAGGACGGTTGAACACCGGGGAGCTGTTTTTT,CSARGTGRLNTGELFF
TRBJ1-2,TRBV19,NA,many,TGTGCCAGTAGTATTGAACATCCCCACTATGGCTACACCTTC,CASSIEHPHYGYTF
TRBJ1-1,TRBV30,NA,NA,TGTGCCTGGAGTGGGGGAGGGGACACTGAAGCTTTCTTT,CAWSGGGDTEAFF
TRBJ2-7,TRBV11-2,TRBD1,NA,TGTGCCAGCAGCTTAGATCGACAGGGTGGCGAGCAGTACTTC,CASSLDRQGGEQYF
TRBJ2-7,TRBV29-1,TRBD2,many,TGCAGCGTTGAAACCGGGAGGAGCTACGAGCAGTACTTC,CSVETGRSYEQYF
TRBJ2-7,TRBV28,TRBD2,NA,TGTGCCAGCAGTACCCCCACAACTAGCGGGAGGGCCCCCCCCGATGAGCAGTACTTC,CASSTPTTSGRAPPDEQYF
TRBJ1-1,TRBV20-1,NA,many,TGCAGTGCTAGTATTTCGAGGGCCACTGAAGCTTTCTTT,CSASISRATEAFF